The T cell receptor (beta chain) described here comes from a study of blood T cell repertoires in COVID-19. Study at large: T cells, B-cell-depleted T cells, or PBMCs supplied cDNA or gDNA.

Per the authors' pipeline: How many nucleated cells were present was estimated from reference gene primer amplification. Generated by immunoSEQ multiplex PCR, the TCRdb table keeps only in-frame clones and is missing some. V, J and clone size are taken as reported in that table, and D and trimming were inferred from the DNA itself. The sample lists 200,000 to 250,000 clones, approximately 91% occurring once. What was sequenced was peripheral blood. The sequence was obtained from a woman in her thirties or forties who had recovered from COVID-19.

DNA for the CDR3: TGTGCCAGCAGTTACTCGGCAGTTCAGCCCCAGCATTTT. Its translation is CASSYSAVQPQHF. This rearrangement joins TRBV6-5 to TRBJ1-5; D remains ambiguous. V was pared by 0 bases and J by 6 bases, with 6 bases between. Germline CDR1 MNHEY, CDR2 SVGAGI. The CDR3 contains 13 residues.